A selection of T cell receptor beta chains follows, all from one sample in a study of T cell responses to AZD1222 COVID-19 vaccine. Some clones are missing from TCRdb's copy, which holds only in-frame ones; the method was immunoSEQ multiplex PCR. The sample includes some 170,000 clones, roughly 94% seen only once; the top ten take 4% to 5.5%. The source material was peripheral blood, sampled on day 0 of MenACWY control vaccination. Every receptor here comes from an adult in good health. The conserved cysteine and the conserved F or W are not part of the CDR3 here. Fields, in order: clone size, V gene, CDR3 protein. Some rows mark clone size as missing; the rest say once, few, many or name a class of expanded clone.

NA,TRBV6-2/TRBV6-3,ASSYFAGGELF
few,TRBV5-6,ASSPDRSYEQY
few,TRBV9,ASSARDTPQSAEAF
NA,TRBV5-1,ASTGQGSVDEQY
NA,TRBV10-3,AISDRVDTYNEQF
once,TRBV4-1,ASSPGLAELYNEQF
NA,TRBV5-1,ASRPYSSTDTQY
NA,TRBV7-2,ASRRDRGETEAF
few,TRBV5-4,ASSFAGFGYT
NA,TRBV19,ASSRDQNTEAF
NA,TRBV7-8,ASSLDRGRPQH
NA,TRBV19,ASSMRTSYNTDTQY
NA,TRBV3-1/TRBV3-2,ASRPEGAGSYEQY